Here is one T cell receptor beta chain with its context. This CDR3 comprises 15 residues. Germline loops: CDR1 SNHLY, CDR2 FYNNEI. Trimming removed 3 bases at V and 1 base at J, with 12 bases between. This sample stems from a study of cytomegalovirus exposure and HLA in healthy donors. Researchers ran the PCR with 60 Vbeta and 13 Jbeta primers. Libraries were prepared by immunoSEQ multiplex PCR; TCRdb keeps only in-frame clonotypes and omits some of them. This sample's table reports fewer than 100,000 clones. The sample comprised PBMCs. The V call is TRBV2, the J call TRBJ1-1, with a tentative D call TRBD1 (5 bases). The receptor's source is a man younger than 35 in good health and CMV-seropositive. The CDR3 nucleotides are TGTGCCAGCAGTGACCCGGGGGGGAGGAACACTGAAGCTTTCTTT. Its protein is CASSDPGGRNTEAFF.